The entry below gives a single T cell receptor (beta chain) sequence along with its context. The target antigen is unknown. The CDR3 length is 14 residues. Trimming at V came to 9 bases and at J to 7 bases, leaving 10 bases not matched to a gene. Germline CDR1 reads MNHEY; CDR2 reads SVGAGI. This specimen comes from a study of cytomegalovirus exposure and HLA in healthy donors. Across the study: A later analysis reported the same platform for the roughly 110 validation repertoires and the 666 first-cohort repertoires. The study, taken as a whole, reports: Researchers catalogued some 160 TCR beta chains as cytomegalovirus-associated. The study found most TCR sequences rare, yet found some public TCRs in many donors.

Measured with immunoSEQ multiplex PCR; TCRdb has only the in-frame clones, and not every one. The data show approximately 190,000 clones, over 65% seen once. This chain joins TRBV6-5 and TRBJ2-7; TRBD2 matches 12 bases. The sample taken for sequencing was PBMCs. The receptor was isolated from a man in his late teens or twenties in good health and CMV-seropositive. CDR3 sequence reads: CASTEGLAGREQYF. CDR3 DNA: TGTGCCAGTACCGAGGGACTAGCGGGCCGGGAGCAGTACTTC.